Listed here are 17 T cell receptor beta chains from one sample, sequenced in a study of T cells in women clearing cervical HPV infection. This table comes from immunoSEQ multiplex PCR, and its TCRdb copy is limited to in-frame clones, with some not included. Recorded here are about 32,000 clones; the top ten clones represent under 8.5%. The sample was blood buffy coat. Every receptor here comes from a woman between 18 and 75 years old with a cervical HPV16 infection that either progressed to CIN3+ or cleared (not recorded which).

The CDR3: CASSQGWNGYTF. CDR3 DNA, as far as it was read: TGCGCCAGCAGCCAAGGGTGGAATGGC. The V call is TRBV5-1, the J call TRBJ1-2, with D unclear. The CDR3 extends 3 residues past the end of the read, so its final part is completed from the germline J gene. Trimming stripped 4 bases from V and 6 bases from J, with 10 bases between. Germline values: CDR1 SGHRS, CDR2 YFSETQ. There are 12 residues in the CDR3.

About this clone: The read ends 3 residues early relative to the CDR3; the germline J gene fills the gap. This chain links TRBV5-1 with TRBJ1-1; the D gene is possibly TRBD1 (6 bases). Germline assignment: CDR1 SGHRS and CDR2 YFSETQ. V shed 0 bases and J shed 0 bases, with 6 bases lying between them. This CDR3 is 14 amino acids long. CDR3 loop: CASSLGQVNTEAFF. Partial CDR3 DNA: TGCGCCAGCAGCTTGGGACAGGTGAACACTGAA.

About this clone: The CDR3 end is not reached by the read, which stops 3 residues before it; the germline J gene fills it in. This chain joins TRBV10-3 and TRBJ2-3; a possible D gene is TRBD2 (5 bases). This CDR3 contains 16 residues. Germline values: CDR1 ENHRY, CDR2 SYGVKD. With 6 bases removed from V and 2 bases from J, the gap between germline ends came to 18 bases. CDR3 region: CAISSPSPASTDTQYF. The covered CDR3 bases are TGTGCCATCAGCAGCCCTAGCCCAGCCTCCACAGATACG.

On this clone: The read terminates 3 residues before the CDR3 end, so the remaining end is supplied by the germline J gene. The gene calls are TRBV18 and TRBJ1-1; D gene ambiguous. This CDR3 has 13 residues. Per the germline V gene, CDR1 is KGHSH and CDR2 is LQKENI. V lost 0 bases, J lost 1 base, and 3 bases lay in between. The CDR3 reads CASSPPQNTEAFF. The sequenced part of the CDR3 DNA is TGTGCCAGCTCACCACCACAGAACACTGAA.

On this clone itself: The read ends 3 residues early relative to the CDR3; the germline J gene fills the gap. V gene TRBV12-3 or TRBV12-4 combines with J gene TRBJ1-4; 8 positions agree with TRBD1. The CDR3 is made up of 14 amino acids. The CDR3 reads CASSTGGDRKKLFF. Incomplete CDR3 DNA: TGTGCCAGCAGTACAGGGGGAGATCGAAAGAAA.

On this clone itself: The read stops 3 residues short of the end of the CDR3; the missing end is completed from the germline J gene. The chain uses TRBV5-1 and TRBJ1-1, with TRBD1 matching 9 bases. V lost 4 bases to trimming and J lost 1 base; unmatched junction nucleotides: 5. Germline V gives CDR1 SGHRS, CDR2 YFSETQ. There are 15 residues in the CDR3. The CDR3 here is CASSPRTGENTEAFF. The covered CDR3 bases are TGCGCCAGCAGCCCTCGGACAGGGGAGAACACTGAA. The full variable domain, its missing parts supplied by reference TRBV5-1 and TRBJ1-1, is KAGVTQTPRYLIKTRGQQVTLSCSPISGHRSVSWYQQTPGQGLQFLFEYFSETQRNKGNFPGRFSGRQFSNSRSEMNVSTLELGDSALYLCASSPRTGENTEAFFGQGTRLTVV.

As to this clone: The read comes to an end 3 residues before the CDR3 does, leaving the germline J gene to fill in the end. V usage is TRBV20-1 and J usage is TRBJ1-2; a weak D match, TRBD1 (6 bases). V lost 0 bases to trimming and J lost 5 bases, with 13 bases between them. This CDR3 spans 14 amino acids. Germline CDR1 is DFQATT and CDR2 is SNEGSKA (reference sequence). The sequenced CDR3 bases are TGCAGTGCTAGAGAGGGGGGGGGCGCGTATGGC. Its translation: CSAREGGGAYG. The full CDR3 sequence reads CSAREGGGAYGYTF.

A remark on this clone: The read stops 3 residues short of the end of the CDR3; the missing end is completed from the germline J gene. The chain recombines TRBV10-3 with TRBJ2-5, with D maybe TRBD2 (7 bases). This CDR3 region has 15 residues. V shed 3 bases and J shed 5 bases, with 16 bases lying between them. The germline gives CDR1 ENHRY, CDR2 SYGVKD. The part of the CDR3 DNA that was read is TGTGCCATCAGTGATAAGGGGGGGGGCTCCGAGACC. Protein: CAISDKGGGSET. The CDR3 as a whole reads CAISDKGGGSETQYF.

Comment on this clone: The read ends 3 residues early relative to the CDR3; the germline J gene fills the gap. The chain combines TRBV7-2 with TRBJ1-2, with 10 positions matching TRBD1. V dropped 5 bases and J dropped 4; count of bases not matched to a gene: 4. Germline loops: CDR1 SGHTA, CDR2 FQGNSA. The CDR3 has 14 amino acids. CDR3 sequence: CASSMGQGRYGYTF. The sequenced CDR3 bases are TGTGCCAGCAGCATGGGACAGGGGCGCTATGGC.

Notes on this clone: The read falls 3 residues short of the CDR3 end, and the missing part is taken from the germline J gene. The rearrangement uses TRBV7-9 and TRBJ2-7; D perhaps matches TRBD1 (6 bases). CDR1 is SEHNR and CDR2 is FQNEAQ in the germline V gene (reference sequence). CDR3 length: 14 residues. The V and J ends lost 5 bases and 2 bases respectively, with 13 bases between them. The sequenced CDR3 bases are TGTGCCAGCAGCCGCGAGGGACACCCCTACGAG. This translates into CASSREGHPYE. The whole CDR3 sequence is CASSREGHPYEQYF.

CDR3 sequence reads: CASSPRQQETQYF. The DNA read from the CDR3 is TGTGCCAGCTCACCAAGGCAGCAAGAGACC. The V call is TRBV18, the J call TRBJ2-5; D is undetermined. The read ends 3 residues shy of where the CDR3 ends; the end is completed using the germline J gene. Germline CDR1 reads KGHSH; CDR2 reads LQKENI. CDR3 length equals 13 residues. Trimming left V 2 bases short and J 2 bases short, with 6 bases between. Full variable domain (outside the CDR3, taken from reference TRBV18 and TRBJ2-5): NAGVMQNPRHLVRRRGQEARLRCSPMKGHSHVYWYRQLPEEGLKFMVYLQKENIIDESGMPKERFSAEFPKEGPSILRIQQVVRGDSAAYFCASSPRQQETQYFGPGTRLLVL.

With respect to this clone: The CDR3 goes on 3 residues after the read ends, and that part is filled in from the germline J gene. The chain is built from TRBV12-3 or TRBV12-4 and TRBJ2-1; 9 nucleotides align to TRBD2. The CDR3 runs 13 residues. V was pared by 0 bases and J by 9 bases, with 0 bases of the junction left unmatched. CDR3 bases read: TGTGCCAGCAGTTTAGCGCGGGGGGGTGAG. Protein: CASSLARGGE. The entire CDR3 protein is CASSLARGGEQFF.

Points on this clone: The CDR3 goes on 3 residues after the read ends, and that part is filled in from the germline J gene. This sequence joins TRBV5-6 and TRBJ1-1; TRBD1 matches 9 bases. V shed 4 bases, J shed 4 bases, and the junction held 5 bases outside the gene matches. The germline gives CDR1 SGHDT, CDR2 YYEEEE. The CDR3 contains 14 residues. This CDR3 is CASSRGQGPTEAFF. Partial CDR3 DNA: TGTGCCAGCAGCCGGGGACAGGGTCCCACTGAA.

As for this clone: The read finishes 3 residues shy of the CDR3 end, and the germline J gene is used to complete it. The chain employs TRBV30 and TRBJ2-5; D uncertain. The CDR3 sequence is 11 residues long. V lost 2 bases, J lost 5 bases, and 6 bases lay in between. CDR1 and CDR2 (germline): GTSNPN, SVGIG (reference sequence). The CDR3 sequence is CAWSSVETQYF. The CDR3 bases that were read are TGTGCCTGGAGTTCGGTTGAGACC.

To note about this clone: The read terminates 3 residues ahead of where the CDR3 ends, so the germline J gene completes it. V is TRBV6-2 or TRBV6-3 and J is TRBJ1-2, with 7 bases that match TRBD1. With 4 bases clipped from V and 5 bases from J, the junction kept 4 bases outside the gene matches. The germline V gene has CDR1 MNHEY and CDR2 SVGEGT. This CDR3 comprises 13 residues. CDR3 DNA, as far as it was read: TGTGCCAGCAGTTTCGAACAGGGGTATGGC. Translation: CASSFEQGYG. The whole CDR3 sequence is CASSFEQGYGYTF.

For this clone: The read falls 3 residues short of the CDR3 end, and the missing part is taken from the germline J gene. The rearrangement links TRBV18 to TRBJ2-1; a weak D match, TRBD1 (6 bases). The ends were cut back, 2 bases at V and 3 bases at J, with 8 bases in the middle. Per germline, CDR1 KGHSH and CDR2 LQKENI. This CDR3 spans 14 amino acids. CDR3 loop: CASSPGTHYNEQFF. The covered CDR3 bases are TGTGCCAGCTCACCAGGGACACACTACAATGAG. The full variable domain, its missing parts supplied by reference TRBV18 and TRBJ2-1, is NAGVMQNPRHLVRRRGQEARLRCSPMKGHSHVYWYRQLPEEGLKFMVYLQKENIIDESGMPKERFSAEFPKEGPSILRIQQVVRGDSAAYFCASSPGTHYNEQFFGPGTRLTVL.

Remarks on this clone: The read ends 3 residues before the CDR3 terminus; that terminus is restored from the germline J gene. The genes are TRBV5-5 and TRBJ2-5; D is uncertain. Trimming took off 0 bases at V and 7 bases at J, with 7 bases between the two ends. CDR1 is SGHKS, CDR2 YYEKEE, per germline (reference sequence). This CDR3 has 12 residues. This CDR3 is CASSLDYSTQYF. Incomplete CDR3 DNA: TGTGCCAGCAGCTTGGACTATTCGACC.